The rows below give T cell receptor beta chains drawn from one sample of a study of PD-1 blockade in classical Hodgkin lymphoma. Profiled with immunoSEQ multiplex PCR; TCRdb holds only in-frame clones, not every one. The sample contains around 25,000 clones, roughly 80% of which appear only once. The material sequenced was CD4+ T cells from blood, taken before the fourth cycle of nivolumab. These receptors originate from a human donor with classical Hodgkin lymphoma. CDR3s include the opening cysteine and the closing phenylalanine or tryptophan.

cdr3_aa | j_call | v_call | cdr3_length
CASSIDVSAFF | TRBJ1-1 | TRBV19 | 11
CASSLWGQGGTEAFF | TRBJ1-1 | TRBV5-1 | 15
CASSRGQGAETQYF | TRBJ2-5 | TRBV13 | 14
CASSPWTVPNEQYF | TRBJ2-7 | TRBV6-6 | 14
CASSYSWDTEAFF | TRBJ1-1 | TRBV6-6 | 13
CASSQGQGIHEQYF | TRBJ2-7 | TRBV4-2 | 14
CASSIRGVVGNTIYF | TRBJ1-3 | TRBV19 | 15
CATKGTGANYGYTF | TRBJ1-2 | TRBV27 | 14
CASSLGRTGSYEQYF | TRBJ2-7 | TRBV7-6 | 15
CASYYTEAFF | TRBJ1-1 | TRBV6-5 | 10
CAISNQGNTEAFF | TRBJ1-1 | TRBV10-3 | 13
CASSTTGLLQETQYF | TRBJ2-5 | TRBV27 | 15
CASSLGPMNTEAFF | TRBJ1-1 | TRBV7-2 | 14
CSVEGAVRDGYTF | TRBJ1-2 | TRBV29-1 | 13
CASSFLGGQGPFEAFF | TRBJ1-1 | TRBV7-3 | 16
CATRLGGSTGELFF | TRBJ2-2 | TRBV27 | 14
CASSPVYTGELFF | TRBJ2-2 | TRBV7-2 | 13
CASSSGLNTGELFF | TRBJ2-2 | TRBV6-5 | 14
CASSSTGEGEKLFF | TRBJ1-4 | TRBV7-9 | 14
CASTWLASTGELFF | TRBJ2-2 | TRBV6-5 | 14
CASSVGSNTQYF | TRBJ2-3 | TRBV9 | 12
CASSPGLASDTQYF | TRBJ2-3 | TRBV5-1 | 14